One and the same sample provided the 14 T cell receptor beta chains below, sequenced in a study of vaccination and CD4 T cells after COVID-19. Regarding time point: late sampling 161 to 241 days after vaccination in a few convalescent patients. TCRdb reprocessed the PCR reads with MiXCR, giving one entry per CDR3 protein. The table lists approximately 29,000 distinct CDR3 sequences, about half of them singletons. The sequencing used CD4+ T cells from blood, collected about 7 months after SARS-CoV-2 vaccination. The receptors were gathered from a human donor who had recovered from COVID-19.

The count of this clonotype is one. The chain's CDR3 is CSATVMRETQYF. Written as DNA, the CDR3 is TGCAGTGCAACCGTCATGCGCGAGACCCAGTACTTC. The chain combines TRBV20-1 with TRBJ2-5; D unresolved. The germline V gene encodes CDR1 DFQATT and CDR2 SNEGSKA (reference sequence). Trimming left V 6 bases short and J 5 bases short, with 13 bases between. CDR3 length: 12 residues.

The V and J genes are TRBV6-2 or TRBV6-3 and TRBJ1-2, with D tentatively TRBD1 (5 bases). With 2 bases removed from V and 4 bases from J, the gap between germline ends came to 8 bases. The CDR3 runs to 13 residues. Per the germline V gene, CDR1 is MNHEY and CDR2 is SVGEGT. The CDR3 loop reads CASSYKDSYGYTF. CDR3 sequence (DNA): TGTGCCAGCAGTTACAAAGACAGCTATGGCTACACCTTC.

This chain connects TRBV20-1 to TRBJ2-5, with D possibly being TRBD1 (7 bases). CDR1 and CDR2 (germline): DFQATT, SNEGSKA (reference sequence). Trimming removed 6 bases at V and 4 bases at J, with 21 bases between. The CDR3 has 15 amino acids. CDR3 bases: TGCAGTGCGGACCCGGGACAGCGGGCCTCAGAGACCCAGTACTTC. Encoded protein: CSADPGQRASETQYF.

This sequence joins TRBV29-1 and TRBJ2-2; TRBD1 might be the D (6 bases). Germline CDR1 is SQVTM and CDR2 is ANQGSEA. This CDR3 contains 14 residues. V lost 2 bases and J 4 bases, leaving 11 bases between the germline ends. CDR3 sequence: CSVEPGDSTGELFF. The CDR3 DNA is TGCAGCGTTGAACCAGGGGATTCCACCGGGGAGCTGTTTTTT.

This chain uses TRBV27 with TRBJ2-3; D is uncertain. The CDR3 length is 13 residues. CDR1 and CDR2 (germline): MNHEY, SMNVEV (reference sequence). V gave up 3 bases and J gave up 1 base, with 5 bases separating them. In DNA, the CDR3 is TGTGCCAGCAGTTTGCTTGGCACAGATACGCAGTATTTT. It specifies CASSLLGTDTQYF.

This clonotype has more than one count but fewer than ten. The rearrangement joins TRBV19 to TRBJ1-5; no clear D gene. Deletions cut 5 bases from V and 4 bases from J, with 9 bases between. This CDR3 region has 13 residues. From germline, CDR1 is LNHDA and CDR2 SQIVND (reference sequence). CDR3 coding DNA: TGTGCCAGTAGTTTAAGCAGGAATCAGCCCCAGCATTTT. Translated: CASSLSRNQPQHF. Together with reference TRBV19 and TRBJ1-5, the CDR3 gives the full variable domain: DGGITQSPKYLFRKEGQNVTLSCEQNLNHDAMYWYRQDPGQGLRLIYYSQIVNDFQKGDIAEGYSVSREKKESFPLTVTSAQKNPTAFYLCASSLSRNQPQHFGDGTRLSIL.

In this sample, this clonotype turned up a few times. The chain combines TRBV19 with TRBJ2-2; TRBD1 or TRBD2 may be the D gene (5 bases each). In germline, CDR1 is LNHDA, CDR2 SQIVND (reference sequence). Trimming cost V 5 bases and J 2 bases, with 12 bases left between them. The CDR3 totals 15 residues. The CDR3 protein is CASSPWGTNTGELFF. The DNA of the CDR3 is TGTGCCAGTAGTCCCTGGGGGACCAACACCGGGGAGCTGTTTTTT. Together with reference TRBV19 and TRBJ2-2, the CDR3 gives the full variable domain: DGGITQSPKYLFRKEGQNVTLSCEQNLNHDAMYWYRQDPGQGLRLIYYSQIVNDFQKGDIAEGYSVSREKKESFPLTVTSAQKNPTAFYLCASSPWGTNTGELFFGEGSRLTVL.

In nucleotides, the CDR3 is TGTGCCAGCAGCTTGTTTGGCGAATCCTACGAGCAGTACTTC. This encodes CASSLFGESYEQYF. The chain links TRBV11-2 to TRBJ2-7; D not resolved. The germline CDR1 and CDR2 sequences are SGHAT and FQNNGV. This CDR3 has 14 residues. V was pared by 3 bases and J by 1 base, with 10 bases between. Using reference TRBV11-2 and TRBJ2-7 for the parts outside the CDR3, the full variable domain is EAGVAQSPRYKIIEKRQSVAFWCNPISGHATLYWYQQILGQGPKLLIQFQNNGVVDDSQLPKDRFSAERLKGVDSTLKIQPAKLEDSAVYLCASSLFGESYEQYFGPGTRLTVT.

The chain has TRBV20-1 and TRBJ1-6; the D is unclear. The V and J ends lost 2 bases and 5 bases respectively, with 10 bases between them. This CDR3 has 14 residues. Per germline, CDR1 DFQATT and CDR2 SNEGSKA (reference sequence). Written as DNA, the CDR3 is TGCAGTGCTAGAACGGACGGCAATAATTCACCCCTCCACTTT. Translated: CSARTDGNNSPLHF.

This rearrangement joins TRBV6-2 or TRBV6-3 to TRBJ2-3; D perhaps matches TRBD2 (6 bases). The CDR3 is 15 residues long. V lost 4 bases, J lost 0 bases, and 11 bases lay in between. Per germline, CDR1 MNHEY and CDR2 SVGEGT. The CDR3 loop reads CASSLGSGSTDTQYF. The CDR3 DNA reads TGTGCCAGCAGTTTAGGAAGCGGGAGCACAGATACGCAGTATTTT.

Remarks on this clonotype: One end of the junction is discordant with germline, which a read error may explain. The CDR3 DNA is TGCAGTGCTAGGAGTGAGACCCGGTACTTC. Translating it yields CSARSETRYF. The J gene is TRBJ2-5, the V gene TRBV20-1; unclear D gene. CDR1 is DFQATT and CDR2 is SNEGSKA in the germline V gene (reference sequence). The length of the CDR3 is 10 residues.

This sequence joins TRBV24-1 and TRBJ2-3, with D unclear. Germline lookup yields CDR1 KGHDR and CDR2 SFDVKD. The CDR3 has 14 residues. V was cut by 3 bases and J by 0 bases, with 6 bases left in between. The CDR3 here is CATSDRSSTDTQYF. CDR3 bases: TGTGCCACCAGTGATCGATCTAGCACAGATACGCAGTATTTT.

This CDR3 reads CSARDPRGERGYTF. CDR3 in DNA: TGCAGTGCTAGAGACCCCAGGGGTGAGCGTGGCTACACCTTC. The chain combines TRBV20-1 with TRBJ1-2, with D perhaps matching TRBD1 (6 bases). V was clipped by 0 bases and J by 7 bases, with 15 bases between them. The CDR3 covers 14 residues. The V gene's germline CDR1 is DFQATT and CDR2 SNEGSKA (reference sequence).

The chain uses TRBV18 and TRBJ1-2; a weak D match, TRBD1 (6 bases). The CDR3 is made up of 15 amino acids. Trimming cost V 4 bases and J 3 bases, with 15 bases left between them. Germline values: CDR1 KGHSH, CDR2 LQKENI. The CDR3 DNA reads TGTGCCAGCTCACTGTATATCAGGACAGACTATGGCTACACCTTC. It yields the protein CASSLYIRTDYGYTF.